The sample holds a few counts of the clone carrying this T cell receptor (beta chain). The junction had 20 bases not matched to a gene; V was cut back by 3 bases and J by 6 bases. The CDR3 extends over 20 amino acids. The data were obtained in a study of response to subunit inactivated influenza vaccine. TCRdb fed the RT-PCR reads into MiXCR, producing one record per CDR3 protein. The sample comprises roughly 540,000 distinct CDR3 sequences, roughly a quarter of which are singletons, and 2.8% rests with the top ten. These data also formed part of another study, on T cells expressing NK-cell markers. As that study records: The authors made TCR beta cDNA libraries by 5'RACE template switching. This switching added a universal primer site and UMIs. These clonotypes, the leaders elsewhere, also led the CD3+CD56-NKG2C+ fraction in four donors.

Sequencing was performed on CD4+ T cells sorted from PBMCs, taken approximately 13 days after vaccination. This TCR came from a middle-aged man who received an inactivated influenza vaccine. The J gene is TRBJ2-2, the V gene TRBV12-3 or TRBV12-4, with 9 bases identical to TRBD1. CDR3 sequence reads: CASSFSRVDFRDRAAGELFF. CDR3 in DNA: TGTGCCAGCAGTTTCTCTCGCGTAGATTTCCGGGACAGGGCTGCCGGGGAGCTGTTTTTT.